This entry is about one T cell receptor beta chain. The antigen is unknown. This sample was taken from a study of vaccination and CD4 T cells after COVID-19. The CDR3 contains 18 residues. From germline, CDR1 is MDHEN and CDR2 SYDVKM. Between the trimmed V and J ends, which lost 1 base and 4 bases, there was a span of 22 bases. Documented treatment: roughly 10-day PBMC culture with coronavirus spike peptide pools or control peptides (ViraFEST assay). CD4+ T cells that had been cultured provided DNA sequenced with the Oncomine TCR Beta short-read assay. One entry per CDR3 protein, called by TCRdb with MiXCR from the PCR reads. The sample records roughly 20,000 distinct CDR3 sequences, 55% being singletons.

This TCR was recovered from a human donor who had recovered from COVID-19. This chain connects TRBV28 to TRBJ1-1, with D possibly matching TRBD1 (5 bases). What was sequenced was CD4+ T cells from blood, cultured in vitro. In DNA form, the CDR3 reads TGTGCCAGCAGTTTATTTTTGGGTGGTTTGAGGGGAGGCACTGAAGCTTTCTTT. The encoded protein is CASSLFLGGLRGGTEAFF. The full variable domain, its missing parts supplied by reference TRBV28 and TRBJ1-1, is DVKVTQSSRYLVKRTGEKVFLECVQDMDHENMFWYRQDPGLGLRLIYFSYDVKMKEKGDIPEGYSVSREKKERFSLILESASTNQTSMYLCASSLFLGGLRGGTEAFFGQGTRLTVV.